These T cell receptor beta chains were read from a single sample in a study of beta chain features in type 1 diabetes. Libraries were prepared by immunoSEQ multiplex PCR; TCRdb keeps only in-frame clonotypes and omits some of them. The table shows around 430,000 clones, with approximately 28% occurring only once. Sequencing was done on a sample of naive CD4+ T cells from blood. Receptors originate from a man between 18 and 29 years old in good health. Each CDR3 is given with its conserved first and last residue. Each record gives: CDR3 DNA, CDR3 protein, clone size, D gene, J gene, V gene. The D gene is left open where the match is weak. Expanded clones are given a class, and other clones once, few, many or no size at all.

CDR3 DNA: TGTGCCAGCAGCTTAGTTGGGACTAGCGGGAGACAAGCGCAGTTCTTC
CDR3 protein: CASSLVGTSGRQAQFF
clone size: few
D gene: TRBD2
J gene: TRBJ2-1
V gene: TRBV7-2

CDR3 DNA: TGCGCCAGCAGCCATGGGGTAGCGGGGCCCGAGCAGGAGTTCTTC
CDR3 protein: CASSHGVAGPEQEFF
clone size: -
D gene: TRBD2
J gene: TRBJ2-1
V gene: TRBV4-3

CDR3 DNA: TGTGCCAGCAGCTTTTATCCTGGTGAAAAACTGTTTTTT
CDR3 protein: CASSFYPGEKLFF
clone size: -
D gene: -
J gene: TRBJ1-4
V gene: TRBV7-2

CDR3 DNA: TGCAGCGTTGTAGGGCTAGCGGGGTACAATGAGCAGTTCTTC
CDR3 protein: CSVVGLAGYNEQFF
clone size: few
D gene: TRBD2
J gene: TRBJ2-1
V gene: TRBV29-1

CDR3 DNA: TGTGCCTGGAGTGTACTACCAGATACGCAGTATTTT
CDR3 protein: CAWSVLPDTQYF
clone size: -
D gene: -
J gene: TRBJ2-3
V gene: TRBV30

CDR3 DNA: TGTGCCAGCTCACCGGGGAATACCTACGAGCAGTACTTC
CDR3 protein: CASSPGNTYEQYF
clone size: -
D gene: -
J gene: TRBJ2-7
V gene: TRBV18

CDR3 DNA: TGTGCCAGCAGGAGAGCAACTAATGAAAAACTGTTTTTT
CDR3 protein: CASRRATNEKLFF
clone size: -
D gene: -
J gene: TRBJ1-4
V gene: TRBV25-1

CDR3 DNA: TGTGCCACCAGCAGAGAAGACTCTTACAATGAGCAGTTCTTC
CDR3 protein: CATSREDSYNEQFF
clone size: -
D gene: -
J gene: TRBJ2-1
V gene: TRBV15

CDR3 DNA: TGTGCCACCAGCAGGGAATTCTACGAGCAGTACTTC
CDR3 protein: CATSREFYEQYF
clone size: few
D gene: -
J gene: TRBJ2-7
V gene: TRBV15

CDR3 DNA: TGTGCCAGCAGCCCTATTGGAGGGAACTCTGGGGCCAACGTCCTGACTTTC
CDR3 protein: CASSPIGGNSGANVLTF
clone size: -
D gene: -
J gene: TRBJ2-6
V gene: TRBV2

CDR3 DNA: TGTGCCAGCAGCTTAGCGGGAGCCTACAATGAGCAGTTCTTC
CDR3 protein: CASSLAGAYNEQFF
clone size: -
D gene: -
J gene: TRBJ2-1
V gene: TRBV13

CDR3 DNA: TGTGCCTGGAGCGCAGGCTTTGCCGGCGTCCTGACTTTC
CDR3 protein: CAWSAGFAGVLTF
clone size: -
D gene: -
J gene: TRBJ2-6
V gene: TRBV30

CDR3 DNA: TGTGCCAGCAGTTTGACAGGGGATGTAAGGGGCTACACCTTC
CDR3 protein: CASSLTGDVRGYTF
clone size: -
D gene: TRBD1
J gene: TRBJ1-2
V gene: TRBV27

CDR3 DNA: TGTGCCAGCAAAGGAGCGGGCAACAATGAGCAGTTCTTC
CDR3 protein: CASKGAGNNEQFF
clone size: -
D gene: -
J gene: TRBJ2-1
V gene: TRBV28

CDR3 DNA: TGTGCCACCCGAATGCGAGGGGGGCTTAACTATGGCTACACCTTC
CDR3 protein: CATRMRGGLNYGYTF
clone size: -
D gene: -
J gene: TRBJ1-2
V gene: TRBV19

CDR3 DNA: TGTGCCAGCAGCTTAGGGGAGGGACTAGCGGAGTATTTT
CDR3 protein: CASSLGEGLAEYF
clone size: once
D gene: TRBD2
J gene: TRBJ2-3
V gene: TRBV7-2

CDR3 DNA: TGTGCCAGCAGCTTAAACAGGGCAATGAACACTGAAGCTTTCTTT
CDR3 protein: CASSLNRAMNTEAFF
clone size: -
D gene: -
J gene: TRBJ1-1
V gene: TRBV7-9

CDR3 DNA: TGTGCCAGCAGTTACTCCGAAAAAGAGACCCAGTACTTC
CDR3 protein: CASSYSEKETQYF
clone size: -
D gene: -
J gene: TRBJ2-5
V gene: TRBV6-5

CDR3 DNA: TGTGCCTGGAGTGTACAAGACCGGCGGGGAGAGCAGTACTTC
CDR3 protein: CAWSVQDRRGEQYF
clone size: few
D gene: -
J gene: TRBJ2-7
V gene: TRBV30

CDR3 DNA: TGTGCCAGCAGCCTTTTTAGGGGCTTTGGGGAAAAACTGTTTTTT
CDR3 protein: CASSLFRGFGEKLFF
clone size: few
D gene: -
J gene: TRBJ1-4
V gene: TRBV4-2

CDR3 DNA: TGTGCCAGCAGCGTCCTGAGCGGTAGCACAGATACGCAGTATTTT
CDR3 protein: CASSVLSGSTDTQYF
clone size: -
D gene: -
J gene: TRBJ2-3
V gene: TRBV7-2

CDR3 DNA: TGTGCCAGCAGCCAAGAACGGGCGGGAGGGCCGGATACGCAGTATTTT
CDR3 protein: CASSQERAGGPDTQYF
clone size: -
D gene: TRBD2
J gene: TRBJ2-3
V gene: TRBV14

CDR3 DNA: TGTGCCTGGAGTTCCATGTACGGCGCCTACGAGCAGTACTTC
CDR3 protein: CAWSSMYGAYEQYF
clone size: -
D gene: -
J gene: TRBJ2-7
V gene: TRBV30

CDR3 DNA: TGTGCCAGCAGCCTCCTTAGCGGGAGTGGTTTGGAGACCCAGTACTTC
CDR3 protein: CASSLLSGSGLETQYF
clone size: few
D gene: TRBD2
J gene: TRBJ2-5
V gene: TRBV7-2

CDR3 DNA: TGCAGCGTTTCTGACAGGGATGTTAGCACAGATACGCAGTATTTT
CDR3 protein: CSVSDRDVSTDTQYF
clone size: -
D gene: TRBD1
J gene: TRBJ2-3
V gene: TRBV29-1

CDR3 DNA: TGCAGCGTTGGAGTAGGGGGCGGCCCCTACAATGAGCAGTTCTTC
CDR3 protein: CSVGVGGGPYNEQFF
clone size: few
D gene: TRBD1
J gene: TRBJ2-1
V gene: TRBV29-1

CDR3 DNA: TGTGCCAGCAGCGCCTGGAGGGAATCAGATACGCAGTATTTT
CDR3 protein: CASSAWRESDTQYF
clone size: -
D gene: -
J gene: TRBJ2-3
V gene: TRBV9

CDR3 DNA: TGTGCCAGCGGCGGGACAGGGAGCTACGAGCAGTACTTC
CDR3 protein: CASGGTGSYEQYF
clone size: -
D gene: TRBD1
J gene: TRBJ2-7
V gene: TRBV25-1

CDR3 DNA: TGTGCCAGCACTAGGGCAGGGATCCCGACGGCCCTGTACGAGCAGTACTTC
CDR3 protein: CASTRAGIPTALYEQYF
clone size: -
D gene: -
J gene: TRBJ2-7
V gene: TRBV7-2

CDR3 DNA: TGCGCCAGCAGCTTGGCCCATCGCGCGGGGACAGATACGCAGTATTTT
CDR3 protein: CASSLAHRAGTDTQYF
clone size: -
D gene: -
J gene: TRBJ2-3
V gene: TRBV5-1

CDR3 DNA: TGTGCCAGCAGCGTATCCAGGGCTTCTGGGGCCAACGTCCTGACTTTC
CDR3 protein: CASSVSRASGANVLTF
clone size: few
D gene: -
J gene: TRBJ2-6
V gene: TRBV14

CDR3 DNA: TGTGCCAGCAGATCGGGACAGCACACCGGGGAGCTGTTTTTT
CDR3 protein: CASRSGQHTGELFF
clone size: few
D gene: TRBD1
J gene: TRBJ2-2
V gene: TRBV7-9

CDR3 DNA: TGTGCCAGCAGCCCGGGACTCCCGAGTGGCACTGAAGCTTTCTTT
CDR3 protein: CASSPGLPSGTEAFF
clone size: -
D gene: -
J gene: TRBJ1-1
V gene: TRBV5-6

CDR3 DNA: TGTGCCTGGCGGCCGGGCCCAGCCTACTACGAGCAGTACTTC
CDR3 protein: CAWRPGPAYYEQYF
clone size: -
D gene: -
J gene: TRBJ2-7
V gene: TRBV30

CDR3 DNA: TGCGCCAGCAACACCTTCGGGGGGCTCTACGAGCAGTACTTC
CDR3 protein: CASNTFGGLYEQYF
clone size: few
D gene: -
J gene: TRBJ2-7
V gene: TRBV5-1

CDR3 DNA: TGTGCCAGCAGTGAGTACAATGAGCAGTTCTTC
CDR3 protein: CASSEYNEQFF
clone size: few
D gene: -
J gene: TRBJ2-1
V gene: TRBV25-1

CDR3 DNA: TGTGCCTGTGGCCCGGGACAGAGGAATGAAAAACTGTTTTTT
CDR3 protein: CACGPGQRNEKLFF
clone size: few
D gene: TRBD1
J gene: TRBJ1-4
V gene: TRBV30

CDR3 DNA: TGTGCCAGCAGTTCGTGGGACACCCCCAATGAGCAGTTCTTC
CDR3 protein: CASSSWDTPNEQFF
clone size: few
D gene: -
J gene: TRBJ2-1
V gene: TRBV6-5

CDR3 DNA: TGTGCCAGCAGCCAAGTAACGACAGCTTACACAGATACGCAGTATTTT
CDR3 protein: CASSQVTTAYTDTQYF
clone size: -
D gene: -
J gene: TRBJ2-3
V gene: TRBV14

CDR3 DNA: TGTGCTAGCAGCCCGACGGCGGGGGGCGGTGAGCAGTTCTTC
CDR3 protein: CASSPTAGGGEQFF
clone size: few
D gene: TRBD2
J gene: TRBJ2-1
V gene: TRBV7-7

CDR3 DNA: TGTGCCAGCAGCCGACGACTAGCGGTACAAGAGACCCAGTACTTC
CDR3 protein: CASSRRLAVQETQYF
clone size: -
D gene: TRBD2
J gene: TRBJ2-5
V gene: TRBV7-9

CDR3 DNA: TGTGCCAGCAGCCTAAGGGCCGGCAACAATGAGCAGTTCTTC
CDR3 protein: CASSLRAGNNEQFF
clone size: -
D gene: -
J gene: TRBJ2-1
V gene: TRBV7-2

CDR3 DNA: TGTGCCAGCAGTGAGAGGGGCCCAGATACGCAGTATTTT
CDR3 protein: CASSERGPDTQYF
clone size: -
D gene: -
J gene: TRBJ2-3
V gene: TRBV6-1

CDR3 DNA: TGTGCCAGCAGCTTAGCGGGAGGGTACGAGCAGTACTTC
CDR3 protein: CASSLAGGYEQYF
clone size: -
D gene: TRBD2
J gene: TRBJ2-7
V gene: TRBV7-2

CDR3 DNA: TGCGCCAGCAGCTTGACAGGTTTTAACAGTGAGCAGTTCTTC
CDR3 protein: CASSLTGFNSEQFF
clone size: -
D gene: -
J gene: TRBJ2-1
V gene: TRBV5-1

CDR3 DNA: TGTGCCAGCAGTAGACCGATCTCGAGCGGCTATGGCTACACCTTC
CDR3 protein: CASSRPISSGYGYTF
clone size: -
D gene: -
J gene: TRBJ1-2
V gene: TRBV7-8

CDR3 DNA: TGTGCCAGCAGTGGGGGGGACCGCATGGGGCCCCAGCATTTT
CDR3 protein: CASSGGDRMGPQHF
clone size: few
D gene: -
J gene: TRBJ1-5
V gene: TRBV28

CDR3 DNA: TGTGCCAGCTCTCCACAGGGGGCTAGTCAGCCCCAGCATTTT
CDR3 protein: CASSPQGASQPQHF
clone size: -
D gene: TRBD1
J gene: TRBJ1-5
V gene: TRBV18